This T cell receptor (beta chain) was found in a study of blood T cells in healthy people across ages. A word on this clonotype: Mismatch with germline at one junction end may stem from a read error.

The CDR3 totals 13 residues. Germline V CDR1 and CDR2: SGHTA, FQGNSA. A second PCR, run for roughly 7 to 11 cycles, used a sample-barcoded 5' primer plus a J-beta primer mix. TCRdb passed the 5' RACE reads through MiXCR, listing each CDR3 protein once. The table lists some 1,800,000 distinct CDR3 sequences, approximately 40% of them singletons. Healthy individuals of Caucasian origin from Russia, aged roughly 6 to 95, served as donors. Every donor provided around 9.3 milliliters of peripheral blood. The source material was blood. This receptor was taken from a human donor in good health. This chain joins TRBV7-2 and TRBJ2-1; D is unresolved. CDR3 nucleotide sequence: TGTGCCAGCAGCTTAGGAAATTACAATGTGCAGTTCTTC. This encodes CASSLGNYNVQFF.